The T cell receptor beta chain described here comes from a study of blood T cells in healthy people across ages. This CDR3 has 16 amino acids. The germline V and J ends were trimmed by 3 bases and 6 bases, with 20 bases remaining between them. Primers used in a second PCR of roughly 6 to 12 cycles were a sample-barcoded 5' primer and a J-beta primer mix. TCRdb re-analysed the 5' RACE reads in MiXCR, keeping a single row per CDR3 protein. Of 950,000 to 1,200,000 distinct CDR3 sequences in the sample, around two fifths are singletons; the top ten hold approximately 14%. What was sequenced was blood. This sequence was found in a man between 18 and 29 years old in good health. This rearrangement joins TRBV12-3 or TRBV12-4 to TRBJ1-2; a possible D gene is TRBD1 (6 bases). This CDR3 reads CASSFSGQTIRNGYTF. Written as DNA, the CDR3 is TGTGCCAGCAGTTTTAGTGGACAGACCATTCGCAATGGCTACACCTTC.